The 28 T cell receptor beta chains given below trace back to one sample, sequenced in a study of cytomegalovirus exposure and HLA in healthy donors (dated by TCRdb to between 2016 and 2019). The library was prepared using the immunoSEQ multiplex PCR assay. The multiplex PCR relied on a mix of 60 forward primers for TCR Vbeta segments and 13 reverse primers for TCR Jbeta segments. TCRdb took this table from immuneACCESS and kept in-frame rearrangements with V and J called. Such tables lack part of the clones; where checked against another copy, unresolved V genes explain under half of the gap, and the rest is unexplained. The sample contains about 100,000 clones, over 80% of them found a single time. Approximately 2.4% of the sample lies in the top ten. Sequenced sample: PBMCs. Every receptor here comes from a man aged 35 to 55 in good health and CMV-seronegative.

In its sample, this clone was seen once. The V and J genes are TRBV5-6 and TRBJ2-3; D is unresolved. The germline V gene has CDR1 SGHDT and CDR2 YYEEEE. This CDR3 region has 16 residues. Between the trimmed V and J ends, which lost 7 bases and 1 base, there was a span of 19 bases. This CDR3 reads CASYEVAGAGTDTQYF. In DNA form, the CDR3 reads TGTGCCAGCTACGAAGTGGCAGGCGCAGGCACAGATACGCAGTATTTT.

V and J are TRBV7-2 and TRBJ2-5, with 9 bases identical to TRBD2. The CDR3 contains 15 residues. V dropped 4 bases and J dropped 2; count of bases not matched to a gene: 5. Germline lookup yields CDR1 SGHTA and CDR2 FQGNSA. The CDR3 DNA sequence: TGTGCCAGCAGCTCGACTAGCGGAACACAAGAGACCCAGTACTTC. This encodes CASSSTSGTQETQYF.

Here the CDR3 reads CGSGLGTDTQYF. The CDR3 region has the DNA TGTGGTAGCGGGCTGGGCACAGATACGCAGTATTTT. The rearrangement joins TRBV11-2 to TRBJ2-3; TRBD2 matches at 7 bases. Germline CDR1 is SGHAT and CDR2 is FQNNGV. The CDR3 is 12 residues long.

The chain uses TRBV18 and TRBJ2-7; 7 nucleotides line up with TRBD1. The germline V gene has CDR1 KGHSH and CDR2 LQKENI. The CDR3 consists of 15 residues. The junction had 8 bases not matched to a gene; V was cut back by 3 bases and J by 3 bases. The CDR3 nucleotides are TGTGCCAGCTCACCTCAACAGGGGAACGTCTACGAGCAGTACTTC. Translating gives CASSPQQGNVYEQYF. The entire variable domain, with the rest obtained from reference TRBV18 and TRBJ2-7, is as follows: NAGVMQNPRHLVRRRGQEARLRCSPMKGHSHVYWYRQLPEEGLKFMVYLQKENIIDESGMPKERFSAEFPKEGPSILRIQQVVRGDSAAYFCASSPQQGNVYEQYFGPGTRLTVT.

This CDR3 is CASSINPGQGRMNTEAFF. As DNA, the CDR3 is TGTGCCAGCAGCATCAACCCAGGACAGGGAAGAATGAACACTGAAGCTTTCTTT. This chain links TRBV9 with TRBJ1-1; 8 nucleotides align to TRBD1. The CDR3 loop spans 18 amino acids. CDR1 SGDLS and CDR2 YYNGEE come from the germline V gene. With 4 bases clipped from V and 0 bases from J, the junction kept 14 bases outside the gene matches.

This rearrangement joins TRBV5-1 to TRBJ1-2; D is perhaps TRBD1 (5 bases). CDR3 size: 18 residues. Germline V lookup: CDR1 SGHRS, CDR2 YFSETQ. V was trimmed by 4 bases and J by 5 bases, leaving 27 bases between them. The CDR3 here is CASSPQEGIFQSHYGYTF. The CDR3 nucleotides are TGCGCCAGCAGCCCCCAGGAGGGGATTTTCCAGAGTCATTATGGCTACACCTTC.

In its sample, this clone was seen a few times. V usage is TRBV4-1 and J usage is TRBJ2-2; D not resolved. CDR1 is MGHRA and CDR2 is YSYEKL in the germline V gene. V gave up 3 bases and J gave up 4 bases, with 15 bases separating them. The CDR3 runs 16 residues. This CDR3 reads CASSQIVLLGTGELFF. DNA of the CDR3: TGCGCCAGCAGCCAGATAGTCCTTCTTGGCACCGGGGAGCTGTTTTTT.

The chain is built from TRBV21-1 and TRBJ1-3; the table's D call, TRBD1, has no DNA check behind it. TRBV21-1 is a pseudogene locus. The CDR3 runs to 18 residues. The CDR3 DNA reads TGTGCCAGCAGCGGCCCGGCGGACAGGGTCTTCTCTGGAAACACCATATATTTT. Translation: CASSGPADRVFSGNTIYF.

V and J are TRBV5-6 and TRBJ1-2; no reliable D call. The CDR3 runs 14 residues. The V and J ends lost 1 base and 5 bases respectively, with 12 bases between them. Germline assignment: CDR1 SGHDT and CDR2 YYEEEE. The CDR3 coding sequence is TGTGCCAGCAGCTTGCGAGGCCTGGAGTATGGCTACACCTTC. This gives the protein CASSLRGLEYGYTF.

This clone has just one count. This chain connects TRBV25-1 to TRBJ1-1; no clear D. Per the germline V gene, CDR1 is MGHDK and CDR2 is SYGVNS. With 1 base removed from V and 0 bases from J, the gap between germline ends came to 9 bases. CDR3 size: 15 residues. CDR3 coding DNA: TGTGCCAGCAGTGAATCTGGCAAGTTGAACACTGAAGCTTTCTTT. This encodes CASSESGKLNTEAFF.

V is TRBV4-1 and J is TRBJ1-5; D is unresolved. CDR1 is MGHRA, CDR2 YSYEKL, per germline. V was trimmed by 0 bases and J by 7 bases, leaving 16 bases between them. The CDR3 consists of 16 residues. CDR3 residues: CASSQDKTQLNQPQHF. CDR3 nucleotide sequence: TGCGCCAGCAGCCAAGACAAAACCCAACTTAACCAGCCCCAGCATTTT.

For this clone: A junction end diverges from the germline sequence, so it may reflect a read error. The chain's CDR3 is CASSLDAADEQYF. CDR3 bases: TGTGCTAGCAGCTTAGATGCAGCGGACGAGCAGTACTTC. The chain joins TRBV7-7 to TRBJ2-7, with D tentatively TRBD2 (5 bases). CDR3 length: 13 amino acids. Per the germline V gene, CDR1 is SSHAT and CDR2 is FNYEAQ (reference sequence).

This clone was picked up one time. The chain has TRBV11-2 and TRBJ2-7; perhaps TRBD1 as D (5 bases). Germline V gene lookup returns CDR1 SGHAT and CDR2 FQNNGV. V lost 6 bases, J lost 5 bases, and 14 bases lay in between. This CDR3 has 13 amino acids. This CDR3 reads CASRDQGPHEQYF. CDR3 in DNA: TGTGCCAGCAGGGATCAGGGCCCTCACGAGCAGTACTTC.

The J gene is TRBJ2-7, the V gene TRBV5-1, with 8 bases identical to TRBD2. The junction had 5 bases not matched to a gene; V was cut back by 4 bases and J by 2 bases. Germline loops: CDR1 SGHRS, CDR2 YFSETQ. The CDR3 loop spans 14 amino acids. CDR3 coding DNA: TGCGCCAGCAGCCGTACGGGGGGGGCCTACGAGCAGTACTTC. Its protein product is CASSRTGGAYEQYF.

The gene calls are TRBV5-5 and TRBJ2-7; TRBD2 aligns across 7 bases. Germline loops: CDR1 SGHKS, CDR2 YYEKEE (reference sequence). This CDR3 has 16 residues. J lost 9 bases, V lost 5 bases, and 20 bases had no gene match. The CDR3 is CASRIASGSSATRQYF. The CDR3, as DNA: TGTGCCAGCAGAATCGCTAGCGGCAGCTCCGCTACGAGGCAGTACTTC.

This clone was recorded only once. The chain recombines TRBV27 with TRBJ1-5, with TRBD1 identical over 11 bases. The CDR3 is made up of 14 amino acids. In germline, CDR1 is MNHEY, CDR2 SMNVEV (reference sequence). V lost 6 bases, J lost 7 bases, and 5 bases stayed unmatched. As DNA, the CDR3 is TGTGCCAGCAGCCGGACAGGGGGCGGGCAGCCCCAGCATTTT. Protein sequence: CASSRTGGGQPQHF.

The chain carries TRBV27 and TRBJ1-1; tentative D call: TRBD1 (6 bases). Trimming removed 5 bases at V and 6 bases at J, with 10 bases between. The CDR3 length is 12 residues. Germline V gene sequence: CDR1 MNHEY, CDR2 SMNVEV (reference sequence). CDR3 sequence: CASSLGGAEAFF. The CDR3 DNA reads TGTGCCAGCAGTCTAGGGGGGGCTGAAGCTTTCTTT.

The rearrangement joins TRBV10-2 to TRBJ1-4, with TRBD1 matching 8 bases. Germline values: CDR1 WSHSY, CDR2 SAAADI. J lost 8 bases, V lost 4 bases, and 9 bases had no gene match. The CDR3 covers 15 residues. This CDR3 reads CASSVQGALGEKLFF. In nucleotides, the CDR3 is TGCGCCAGCAGTGTTCAGGGGGCTTTAGGGGAAAAACTGTTTTTT.

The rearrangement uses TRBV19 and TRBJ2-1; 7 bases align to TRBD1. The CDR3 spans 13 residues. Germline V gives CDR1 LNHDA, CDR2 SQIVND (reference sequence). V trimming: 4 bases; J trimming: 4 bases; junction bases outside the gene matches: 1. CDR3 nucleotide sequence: TGTGCCAGTAGTAAGGACAGGTACAATGAGCAGTTCTTC. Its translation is CASSKDRYNEQFF.

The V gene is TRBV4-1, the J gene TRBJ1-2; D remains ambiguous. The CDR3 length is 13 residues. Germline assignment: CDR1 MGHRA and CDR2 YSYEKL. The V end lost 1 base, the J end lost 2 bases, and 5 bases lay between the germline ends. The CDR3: CASSQVSNYGYTF. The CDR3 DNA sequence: TGCGCCAGCAGCCAAGTTAGCAACTATGGCTACACCTTC.

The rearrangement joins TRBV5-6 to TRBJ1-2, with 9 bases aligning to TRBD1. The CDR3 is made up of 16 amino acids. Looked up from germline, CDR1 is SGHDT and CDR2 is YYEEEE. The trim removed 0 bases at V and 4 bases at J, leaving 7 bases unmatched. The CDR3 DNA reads TGTGCCAGCAGCTTGGAGGGGACAGGGAGGCCCTATGGCTACACCTTC. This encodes CASSLEGTGRPYGYTF.

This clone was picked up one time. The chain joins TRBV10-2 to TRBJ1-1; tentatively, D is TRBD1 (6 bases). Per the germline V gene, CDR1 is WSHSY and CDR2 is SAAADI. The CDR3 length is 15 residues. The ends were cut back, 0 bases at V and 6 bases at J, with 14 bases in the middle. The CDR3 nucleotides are TGCGCCAGCAGTGAGTCCCGACAGGTGGGGGCTGAAGCTTTCTTT. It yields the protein CASSESRQVGAEAFF.

CDR3 residues: CASSIAGETQYF. The CDR3 nucleotides read TGTGCCAGTAGTATAGCGGGAGAGACCCAGTACTTC. This chain connects TRBV19 to TRBJ2-5; D ambiguous. The CDR3 sequence is 12 residues long. V was trimmed by 1 base and J by 4 bases, leaving 4 bases between them. Germline V gene lookup returns CDR1 LNHDA and CDR2 SQIVND (reference sequence).

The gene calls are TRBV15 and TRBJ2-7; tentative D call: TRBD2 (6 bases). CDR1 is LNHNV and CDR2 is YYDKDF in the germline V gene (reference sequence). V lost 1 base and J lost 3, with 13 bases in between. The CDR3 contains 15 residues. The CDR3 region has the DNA TGTGCCACCAGCAGAGGGCCCCGGGAGAACTACGAGCAGTACTTC. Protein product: CATSRGPRENYEQYF.

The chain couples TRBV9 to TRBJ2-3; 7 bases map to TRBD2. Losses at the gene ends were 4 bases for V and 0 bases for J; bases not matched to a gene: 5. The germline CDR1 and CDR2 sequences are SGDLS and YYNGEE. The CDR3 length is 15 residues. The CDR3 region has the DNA TGTGCCAGCAGCCCTGGGGGGGGGAGCACAGATACGCAGTATTTT. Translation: CASSPGGGSTDTQYF.

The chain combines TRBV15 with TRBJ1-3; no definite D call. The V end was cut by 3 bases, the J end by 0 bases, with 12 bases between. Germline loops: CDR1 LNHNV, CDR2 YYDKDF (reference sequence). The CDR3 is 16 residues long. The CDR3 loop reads CATSSERFRSGNTIYF. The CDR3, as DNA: TGTGCCACCAGCAGCGAGCGGTTCCGCTCTGGAAACACCATATATTTT.

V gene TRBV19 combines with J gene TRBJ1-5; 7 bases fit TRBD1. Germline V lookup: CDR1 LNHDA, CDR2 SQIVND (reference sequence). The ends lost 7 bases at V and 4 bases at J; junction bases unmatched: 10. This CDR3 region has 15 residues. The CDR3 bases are TGTGCCAGTAATTCCCTGACAGGGTTAAATCAGCCCCAGCATTTT. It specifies CASNSLTGLNQPQHF.

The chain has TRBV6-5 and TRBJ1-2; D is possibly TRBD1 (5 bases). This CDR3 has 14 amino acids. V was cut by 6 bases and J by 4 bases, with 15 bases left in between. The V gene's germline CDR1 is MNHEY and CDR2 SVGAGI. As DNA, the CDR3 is TGTGCCAGCAGCCGTACCAGGGTAGGCTATGGCTACACCTTC. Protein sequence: CASSRTRVGYGYTF.